Listed here are 13 T cell receptor beta chains from one sample, sequenced in a study of T-cell reconstitution after alpha-beta-depleted transplantation in children. The library targeted TCRbeta and was prepared with unique molecular identifiers. TCRdb recomputed calls from the PCR reads with MiXCR, one row per CDR3 protein. This table has around 180,000 distinct CDR3 sequences, approximately 10% appearing once. This material consisted of PBMCs, taken before TCRalphabeta/CD19-depleted stem cell transplant. These receptors came from a boy aged 2 to 10 with acute myeloid leukemia, due to receive a stem cell transplant.

This clonotype was recorded at least ten times. The rearrangement joins TRBV5-1 to TRBJ2-1; TRBD2 aligns across 13 bases. The germline V gene has CDR1 SGHRS and CDR2 YFSETQ. V lost 1 base and J lost 10; bases outside the gene matches: 5. This CDR3 spans 15 amino acids. The CDR3 here is CASSLQLAGGGEQFF. The CDR3 coding sequence is TGCGCCAGCAGCTTGCAACTAGCGGGAGGGGGGGAGCAGTTCTTC.

Many counts were recorded for this clonotype. The V and J genes are TRBV5-1 and TRBJ2-7; 10 nucleotides match TRBD2. Germline CDR1 and CDR2: SGHRS and YFSETQ. Germline trimming cut 4 bases from V and 1 base from J; bases unmatched to any gene: 17. This CDR3 region has 19 residues. The CDR3 DNA is TGCGCCAGCAGCCCGGAAGGACTAGCGGACTCAACCTTATCCTACGAGCAGTACTTC. It codes for CASSPEGLADSTLSYEQYF.

Concerning this clonotype itself: This may be a read error: a much more frequent sequence differs by one nucleotide. The CDR3 end shows no conserved phenylalanine or tryptophan, and so a read error is likely. V gene TRBV3-1 combines with J gene TRBJ2-7; possible D gene TRBD2, 6 bases. This CDR3 contains 14 residues. CDR1 LGHDT and CDR2 YNNKEL come from the germline V gene (reference sequence). Trimming stripped 0 bases from V and 3 bases from J, with 9 bases between. In nucleotides, the CDR3 is TGTGCCAGCAGCCAAGAACCGGGAGTCTACGAGCAGTACATC. As protein: CASSQEPGVYEQYI.

This clonotype was seen repeatedly, ten times or more. This chain uses TRBV15 with TRBJ2-5; D is undetermined. V was trimmed by 3 bases and J by 1 base, leaving 9 bases between them. Germline lookup yields CDR1 LNHNV and CDR2 YYDKDF (reference sequence). CDR3 length equals 14 residues. CDR3 loop: CATSSRTIQETQYF. The DNA for the CDR3 is TGTGCCACCAGCAGTAGGACGATCCAAGAGACCCAGTACTTC.

To note about this clonotype: A much larger clone lies one base from this, so it may be a read error. The CDR3 nucleotides are TGCAGCGTTATTTTGGCAGGGGGCAAAGGCTATGGCGACACCTTC. It translates to CSVILAGGKGYGDTF. The chain joins TRBV29-1 to TRBJ1-2; 8 nucleotides line up with TRBD1. The CDR3 extends over 15 amino acids. From germline, CDR1 is SQVTM and CDR2 ANQGSEA.

This clonotype was counted at least ten times. The genes are TRBV7-6 and TRBJ1-1; tentatively, D is TRBD1 (6 bases). The germline gives CDR1 SGHVS, CDR2 FNYEAQ. The CDR3 extends over 15 amino acids. With 7 bases removed from V and 4 bases from J, the gap between germline ends came to 19 bases. The CDR3 reads CASIPRGAIVTEAFF. The DNA for the CDR3 is TGTGCCAGCATCCCGAGGGGGGCGATTGTCACTGAAGCTTTCTTT. The entire variable domain, with the rest obtained from reference TRBV7-6 and TRBJ1-1, is as follows: GAGVSQSPRYKVTKRGQDVALRCDPISGHVSLYWYRQALGQGPEFLTYFNYEAQQDKSGLPNDRFSAERPEGSISTLTIQRTEQRDSAMYRCASIPRGAIVTEAFFGQGTRLTVV.

There are many counts of this clonotype. The chain recombines TRBV20-1 with TRBJ1-6, with 7 bases fitting TRBD1. The germline CDR1 and CDR2 sequences are DFQATT and SNEGSKA (reference sequence). V dropped 3 bases and J dropped 4; count of bases not matched to a gene: 6. The CDR3 contains 15 residues. The CDR3 DNA sequence: TGCAGTGCTAGGGGGACAGCCATATATAATTCACCCCTCCACTTT. This codes for CSARGTAIYNSPLHF.

In this sample, this clonotype turned up many times. The rearrangement links TRBV20-1 to TRBJ1-2, with 7 positions matching TRBD1. The CDR3 is 15 amino acids. V gave up 4 bases and J gave up 2 bases; unmatched junction bases: 10. Germline lookup yields CDR1 DFQATT and CDR2 SNEGSKA (reference sequence). CDR3 sequence (DNA): TGCAGTGCTACCACCCCTTCGACAGGGAACTATGGCTACACCTTC. This encodes CSATTPSTGNYGYTF.

This clonotype was counted many times. The rearrangement uses TRBV7-3 and TRBJ2-1, with 8 nucleotides matching TRBD1. Germline values: CDR1 SGHTA, CDR2 FQGTGA. The CDR3 sequence is 15 residues long. J lost 7 bases, V lost 3 bases, and 8 bases had no gene match. CDR3 sequence: CASSFSSDRGNEQFF. DNA for the CDR3: TGTGCCAGCAGCTTTAGCTCTGACAGGGGAAATGAGCAGTTCTTC.

This clonotype occurred many times. The V gene is TRBV20-1, the J gene TRBJ2-1; D is perhaps TRBD2 (5 bases). Trimming removed 4 bases from V and 0 bases from J, with 13 bases in between. This CDR3 region has 15 residues. Germline values: CDR1 DFQATT, CDR2 SNEGSKA (reference sequence). CDR3 in DNA: TGCAGTGCTACAATACTAGGCCGCTCCTACAATGAGCAGTTCTTC. It is translated as CSATILGRSYNEQFF.

At least ten counts were recorded for this clonotype. This chain uses TRBV18 with TRBJ2-1; 8 bases line up with TRBD2. Unmatched junction bases numbered 7, after V lost 0 bases and J lost 6 bases. This CDR3 has 16 residues. Germline V gene sequence: CDR1 KGHSH, CDR2 LQKENI. CDR3 nucleotides: TGTGCCAGCTCACCACCTCGGCTAGCGGGTTCCAATGAGCAGTTCTTC. It encodes CASSPPRLAGSNEQFF.

This clonotype was seen more than once but under ten times. The chain couples TRBV28 to TRBJ2-7, with a weak D call TRBD1 (6 bases). Germline lookup yields CDR1 MDHEN and CDR2 SYDVKM. The CDR3 has 14 amino acids. V lost 5 bases and J 3 bases, leaving 14 bases between the germline ends. The CDR3 protein is CASSPKRTVYEQYF. In DNA, the CDR3 is TGTGCCAGCAGTCCGAAACGGACAGTCTACGAGCAGTACTTC.

This clonotype was seen repeatedly, ten times or more. The chain couples TRBV5-1 to TRBJ2-5; 7 bases agree with TRBD2. The germline V gene has CDR1 SGHRS and CDR2 YFSETQ. The CDR3 has 13 amino acids. V was clipped by 0 bases and J by 10 bases; unmatched bases: 6. In DNA, the CDR3 is TGCGCCAGCAGCTTGGAGGGACTACCGGGCCAGTACTTC. Protein product: CASSLEGLPGQYF.